A selection of T cell receptor beta chains follows, all from one sample in a study of cytomegalovirus exposure and HLA in healthy donors. Profiled with immunoSEQ multiplex PCR; TCRdb holds only in-frame clones, not every one. Among about 170,000 clones listed, roughly 60% were seen once. The sample was PBMCs. The receptors come from a man aged 40-49 years in good health and CMV-seronegative. The CDR3 runs from the conserved cysteine through the conserved F or W. D genes are given only for firm matches. Size is stated for part of the rows, as once, few or many counts, or as a class when the clone is expanded.

clone_size	cdr3_length	d_call	j_call	v_call	cdr3_aa	cdr3_nt
NA	11	TRBD1	TRBJ2-1	TRBV30	CAWSGGTDQFF	TGTGCCTGGAGTGGAGGGACAGATCAGTTCTTC
NA	17	TRBD2	TRBJ2-3	TRBV19	CASSVPSPSGPSGTQYF	TGTGCCAGTAGTGTACCCTCCCCTAGCGGCCCCTCAGGTACGCAGTATTTT
NA	15	TRBD1	TRBJ1-2	TRBV11-2	CASSPLRDRGGGYTF	TGTGCCAGCAGCCCCCTCCGGGACAGGGGAGGTGGCTACACCTTC
NA	15	TRBD1	TRBJ2-2	TRBV7-8	CASSTGTGGRGELFF	TGTGCCAGCAGCACGGGGACAGGGGGGCGGGGGGAGCTGTTTTTT
NA	14	NA	TRBJ1-6	TRBV5-5	CASSLTGLYSPLHF	TGTGCCAGCAGCTTGACGGGACTCTATTCACCCCTCCACTTT
NA	18	TRBD1	TRBJ2-2	TRBV7-9	CASSQILGQGWNTGELFF	TGTGCCAGCAGCCAAATCTTAGGACAGGGATGGAACACCGGGGAGCTGTTTTTT
NA	18	TRBD1	TRBJ1-5	TRBV7-8	CASSLDLQGAKGNQPQHF	TGTGCCAGCAGCTTAGATCTGCAGGGGGCGAAGGGCAATCAGCCCCAGCATTTT
NA	15	NA	TRBJ2-5	TRBV4-2	CASSQDQGLQETQYF	TGTGCCAGCAGCCAAGATCAAGGACTTCAAGAGACCCAGTACTTC
once	14	TRBD1	TRBJ2-7	TRBV5-1	CASSGTGGSYEQYF	TGCGCCAGCAGCGGGACAGGGGGCTCCTACGAGCAGTACTTC
few	15	TRBD1	TRBJ2-1	TRBV15	CATSTTGGSYNEQFF	TGTGCCACCAGCACTACAGGGGGCTCCTACAATGAGCAGTTCTTC
NA	15	TRBD1	TRBJ1-3	TRBV28	CASSTHRGPGNTIYF	TGTGCCAGCAGCACACACAGGGGTCCTGGAAACACCATATATTTT
few	15	TRBD1	TRBJ1-6	TRBV9	CASSGGTGNNSPLHF	TGTGCCAGCAGCGGGGGGACAGGGAATAATTCACCCCTCCACTTT
NA	12	NA	TRBJ2-5	TRBV11-2	CASSRARETQYF	TGTGCCAGCAGCCGTGCGCGGGAGACCCAGTACTTC
once	16	NA	TRBJ1-3	TRBV5-1	CASSLEPDSSGNTIYF	TGCGCCAGCAGCTTGGAGCCCGACAGCTCTGGAAACACCATATATTTT
NA	15	NA	TRBJ2-7	TRBV5-1	CASSLAQVGSYEQYF	TGCGCCAGCAGCTTGGCGCAGGTTGGTTCCTACGAGCAGTACTTC
few	17	TRBD2	TRBJ2-7	TRBV18	CASSPPGLAGDAYEQYF	TGTGCCAGCTCACCGCCGGGACTAGCGGGGGACGCCTACGAGCAGTACTTC
few	12	NA	TRBJ2-1	TRBV25-1	CASRPSYNEQFF	TGTGCCAGCCGCCCTAGTTACAATGAGCAGTTCTTC
once	14	NA	TRBJ2-5	TRBV6-5	CASSPWEGEETQYF	TGTGCCAGCAGTCCGTGGGAGGGGGAGGAGACCCAGTACTTC
once	16	NA	TRBJ2-1	TRBV9	CASSERGSSSYNEQFF	TGTGCCAGCAGCGAGCGAGGGTCGAGCTCCTACAATGAGCAGTTCTTC
NA	15	NA	TRBJ1-2	TRBV19	CASSIPREGFYGYTF	TGTGCCAGTAGTATTCCCCGGGAGGGCTTCTATGGCTACACCTTC
NA	16	NA	TRBJ2-7	TRBV5-5	CASSFLFRVQSYEQYF	TGTGCCAGCAGCTTTTTGTTCAGGGTTCAATCCTACGAGCAGTACTTC
NA	15	NA	TRBJ2-2	TRBV14	CASSQAWGAAGELFF	TGTGCCAGCAGCCAAGCGTGGGGCGCGGCCGGGGAGCTGTTTTTT
once	17	NA	TRBJ1-1	TRBV7-2	CASSSRGAGALNTEAFF	TGTGCCAGCAGCTCCCGGGGGGCAGGGGCCCTGAACACTGAAGCTTTCTTT
NA	15	TRBD1	TRBJ1-6	TRBV27	CASTRRGQGIQPLHF	TGTGCCAGCACCCGAAGGGGACAGGGGATTCAGCCCCTCCACTTT
few	15	TRBD1	TRBJ1-1	TRBV5-4	CASSPGQVWNTEAFF	TGTGCCAGCAGCCCCGGACAGGTCTGGAACACTGAAGCTTTCTTT
NA	16	TRBD1	TRBJ2-7	TRBV7-2	CASRDPGTGGAYEQYF	TGTGCCAGCAGAGACCCCGGGACAGGTGGTGCCTACGAGCAGTACTTC
NA	15	TRBD1	TRBJ2-2	TRBV11-3	CASSLTGGWTGELFF	TGTGCCAGCAGCCTAACAGGGGGATGGACCGGGGAGCTGTTTTTT
NA	15	NA	TRBJ2-3	TRBV4-1	CASSQDYPSTDTQYF	TGCGCCAGCAGCCAAGACTATCCTAGCACAGATACGCAGTATTTT
NA	17	TRBD2	TRBJ2-1	TRBV9	CASSVVLGGGASNEQFF	TGTGCCAGCAGCGTTGTTCTCGGCGGGGGGGCTTCCAATGAGCAGTTCTTC
once	15	NA	TRBJ1-1	TRBV5-1	CASSLGGEWDTEAFF	TGCGCCAGCAGCTTGGGCGGGGAATGGGACACTGAAGCTTTCTTT
few	14	TRBD1	TRBJ2-3	TRBV5-6	CASSQPGQGDTQYF	TGTGCCAGCAGCCAACCGGGACAGGGGGATACGCAGTATTTT
NA	13	NA	TRBJ2-5	TRBV5-1	CASSSSAPETQYF	TGCGCCAGCAGCTCGAGTGCCCCAGAGACCCAGTACTTC
NA	14	NA	TRBJ1-6	TRBV6-4	CASSPGSYNSPLHF	TGTGCCAGCAGCCCCGGCTCCTATAATTCACCCCTCCACTTT
NA	15	TRBD1	TRBJ2-3	TRBV7-9	CSSSLGQGGTDTQYF	TGTTCCAGCAGCTTAGGACAGGGAGGCACAGATACGCAGTATTTT
NA	14	NA	TRBJ2-4	TRBV28	CASSLLEAKNIQYF	TGTGCCAGCAGTTTACTAGAAGCCAAAAACATTCAGTACTTC
NA	16	NA	TRBJ2-7	TRBV6-1	CASSATHRSGSYEQYF	TGTGCCAGCAGTGCTACTCACCGGAGCGGTTCCTACGAGCAGTACTTC